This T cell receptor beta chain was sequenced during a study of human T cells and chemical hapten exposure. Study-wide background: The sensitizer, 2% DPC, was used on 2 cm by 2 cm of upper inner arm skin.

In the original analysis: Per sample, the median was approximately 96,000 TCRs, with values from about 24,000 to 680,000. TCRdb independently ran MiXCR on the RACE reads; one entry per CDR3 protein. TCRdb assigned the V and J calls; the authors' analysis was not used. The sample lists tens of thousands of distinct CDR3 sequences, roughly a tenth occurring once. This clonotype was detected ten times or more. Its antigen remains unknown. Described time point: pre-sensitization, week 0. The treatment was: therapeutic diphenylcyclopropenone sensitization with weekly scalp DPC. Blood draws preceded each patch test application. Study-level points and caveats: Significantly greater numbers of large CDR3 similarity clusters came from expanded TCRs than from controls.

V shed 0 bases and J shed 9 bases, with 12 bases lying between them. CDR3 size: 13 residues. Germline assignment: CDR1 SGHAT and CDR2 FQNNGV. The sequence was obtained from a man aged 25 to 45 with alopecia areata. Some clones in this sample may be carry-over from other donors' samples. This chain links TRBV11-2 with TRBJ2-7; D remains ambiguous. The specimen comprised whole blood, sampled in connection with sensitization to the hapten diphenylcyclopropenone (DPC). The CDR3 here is CASSLDPSVGQYF. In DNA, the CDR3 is TGTGCCAGCAGCTTAGACCCGTCCGTAGGGCAGTACTTC. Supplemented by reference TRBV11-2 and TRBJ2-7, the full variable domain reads EAGVAQSPRYKIIEKRQSVAFWCNPISGHATLYWYQQILGQGPKLLIQFQNNGVVDDSQLPKDRFSAERLKGVDSTLKIQPAKLEDSAVYLCASSLDPSVGQYFGPGTRLTVT.